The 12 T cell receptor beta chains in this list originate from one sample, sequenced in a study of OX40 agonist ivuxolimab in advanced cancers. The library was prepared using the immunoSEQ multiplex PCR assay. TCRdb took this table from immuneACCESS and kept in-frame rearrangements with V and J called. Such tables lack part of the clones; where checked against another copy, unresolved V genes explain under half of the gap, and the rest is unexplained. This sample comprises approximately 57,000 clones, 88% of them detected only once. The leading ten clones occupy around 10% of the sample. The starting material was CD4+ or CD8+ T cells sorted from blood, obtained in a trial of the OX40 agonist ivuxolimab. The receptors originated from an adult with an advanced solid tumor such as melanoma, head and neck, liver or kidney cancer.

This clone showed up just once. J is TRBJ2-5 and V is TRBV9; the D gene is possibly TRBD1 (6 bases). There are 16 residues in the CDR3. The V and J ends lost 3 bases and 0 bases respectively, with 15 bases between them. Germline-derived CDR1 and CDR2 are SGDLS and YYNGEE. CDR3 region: CASSAGEGHHQETQYF. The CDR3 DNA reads TGTGCCAGCAGCGCAGGTGAGGGACACCACCAAGAGACCCAGTACTTC.

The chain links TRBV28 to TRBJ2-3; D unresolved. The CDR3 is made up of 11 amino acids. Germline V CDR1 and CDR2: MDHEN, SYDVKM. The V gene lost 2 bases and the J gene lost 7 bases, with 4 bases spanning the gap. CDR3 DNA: TGTGCCAGCAGTTTAGGCTATACGCAGTATTTT. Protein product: CASSLGYTQYF.

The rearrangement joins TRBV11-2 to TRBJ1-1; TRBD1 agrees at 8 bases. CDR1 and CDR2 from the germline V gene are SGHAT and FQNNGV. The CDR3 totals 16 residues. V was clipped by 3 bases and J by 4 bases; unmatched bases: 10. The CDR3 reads CASSLGTGYLGTEAFF. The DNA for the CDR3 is TGTGCCAGCAGCTTGGGGACAGGTTACTTGGGCACTGAAGCTTTCTTT. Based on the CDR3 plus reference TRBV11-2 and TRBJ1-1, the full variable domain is EAGVAQSPRYKIIEKRQSVAFWCNPISGHATLYWYQQILGQGPKLLIQFQNNGVVDDSQLPKDRFSAERLKGVDSTLKIQPAKLEDSAVYLCASSLGTGYLGTEAFFGQGTRLTVV.

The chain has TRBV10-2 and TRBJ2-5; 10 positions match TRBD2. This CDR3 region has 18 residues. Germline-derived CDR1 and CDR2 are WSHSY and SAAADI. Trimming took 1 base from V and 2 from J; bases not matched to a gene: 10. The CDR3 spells CASSEFERGGFGQETQYF. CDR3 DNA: TGCGCCAGCAGTGAGTTCGAGCGGGGGGGCTTCGGACAAGAGACCCAGTACTTC.

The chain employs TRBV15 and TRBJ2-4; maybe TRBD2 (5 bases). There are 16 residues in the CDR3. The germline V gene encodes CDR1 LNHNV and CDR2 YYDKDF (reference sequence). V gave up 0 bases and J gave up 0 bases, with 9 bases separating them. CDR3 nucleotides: TGTGCCACCAGCAGAGAATTAGGACTAGCCAAAAACATTCAGTACTTC. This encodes CATSRELGLAKNIQYF.

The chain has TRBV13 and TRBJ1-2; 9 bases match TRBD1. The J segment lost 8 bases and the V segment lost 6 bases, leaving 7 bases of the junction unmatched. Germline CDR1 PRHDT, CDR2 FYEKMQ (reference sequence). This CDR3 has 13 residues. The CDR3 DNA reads TGTGCCAGCAGTGCGGGGACAGGGACGGGCTACACCTTC. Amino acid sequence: CASSAGTGTGYTF.

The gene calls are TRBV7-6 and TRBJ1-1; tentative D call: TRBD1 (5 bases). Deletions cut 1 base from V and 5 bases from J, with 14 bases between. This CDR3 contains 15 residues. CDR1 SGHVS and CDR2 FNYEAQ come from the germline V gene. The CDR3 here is CASSLVAGSGTEAFF. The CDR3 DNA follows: TGTGCCAGCAGCTTAGTAGCAGGATCAGGGACTGAAGCTTTCTTT.

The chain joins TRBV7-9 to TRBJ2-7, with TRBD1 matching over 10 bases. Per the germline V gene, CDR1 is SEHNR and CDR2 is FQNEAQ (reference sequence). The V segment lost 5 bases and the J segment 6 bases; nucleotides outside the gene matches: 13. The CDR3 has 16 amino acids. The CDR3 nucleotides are TGTGCCAGCAGCCCCCGACAGGGGGCAGAAGTCGGCGAGCAGTACTTC. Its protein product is CASSPRQGAEVGEQYF.

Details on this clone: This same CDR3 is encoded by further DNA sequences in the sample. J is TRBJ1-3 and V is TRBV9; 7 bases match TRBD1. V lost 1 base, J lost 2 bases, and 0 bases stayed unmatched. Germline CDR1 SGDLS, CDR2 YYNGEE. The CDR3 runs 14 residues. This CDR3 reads CASSVQGAGNTIYF. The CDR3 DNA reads TGTGCCAGCAGCGTACAGGGGGCTGGAAACACCATATATTTT.

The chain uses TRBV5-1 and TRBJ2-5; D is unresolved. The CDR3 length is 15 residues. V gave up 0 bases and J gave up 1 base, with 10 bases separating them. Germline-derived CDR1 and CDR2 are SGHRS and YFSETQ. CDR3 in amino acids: CASSLAVSVQETQYF. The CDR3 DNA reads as TGCGCCAGCAGCTTGGCCGTGTCAGTCCAAGAGACCCAGTACTTC.

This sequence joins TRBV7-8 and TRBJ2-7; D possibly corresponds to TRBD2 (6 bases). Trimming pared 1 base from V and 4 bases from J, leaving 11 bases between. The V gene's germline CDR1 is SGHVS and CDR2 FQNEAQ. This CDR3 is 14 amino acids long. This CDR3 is CASSLEAGPYEQYF. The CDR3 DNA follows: TGTGCCAGCAGCTTAGAAGCGGGTCCTTACGAGCAGTACTTC.

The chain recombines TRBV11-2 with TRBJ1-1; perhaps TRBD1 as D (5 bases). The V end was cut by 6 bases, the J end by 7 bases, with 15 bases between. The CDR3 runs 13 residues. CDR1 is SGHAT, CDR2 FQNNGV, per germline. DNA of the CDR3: TGTGCCAGCAGAAGCCCCGGGGGGTTTGAAGCTTTCTTT. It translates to CASRSPGGFEAFF.